This is a list of T cell receptor beta chains from one sample in a study of cytomegalovirus exposure and HLA in healthy donors. The table came from immunoSEQ multiplex PCR; TCRdb's copy has only in-frame clones and leaves some out. The data contain some 140,000 clones, roughly 79% of them seen just once; the ten biggest clones take up 1.1%. The sample taken for sequencing was PBMCs. These receptors originate from a male donor in good health and CMV-seronegative. Both conserved end residues are part of each CDR3. Each record gives: V gene, J gene, D gene, clone size, CDR3 protein, CDR3 DNA. The D gene is left open where the match is weak. Clone sizes are given selectively: once, few, many, or a class where the clone is expanded.

v_gene: TRBV11-2; j_gene: TRBJ2-1; d_gene: TRBD1; abundance: NA; CDR3aa: CASSLIVALGQGAYEQFF; CDR3nt: TGTGCCAGCAGCTTAATAGTGGCCTTGGGACAGGGGGCCTATGAGCAGTTCTTC
v_gene: TRBV10-3; j_gene: TRBJ2-1; d_gene: NA; abundance: NA; CDR3aa: CAISESLRATDEQFF; CDR3nt: TGTGCCATCAGTGAGTCGTTGCGAGCTACAGATGAGCAGTTCTTC
v_gene: TRBV5-8; j_gene: TRBJ1-3; d_gene: TRBD1; abundance: NA; CDR3aa: CASSGRGTGGYGNTIYF; CDR3nt: TGTGCCAGCAGCGGACGGGGGACAGGGGGCTATGGAAACACCATATATTTT
v_gene: TRBV18; j_gene: TRBJ1-1; d_gene: TRBD1; abundance: NA; CDR3aa: CASSPGQGMNTEAFF; CDR3nt: TGTGCCAGCTCACCCGGACAGGGGATGAACACTGAAGCTTTCTTT
v_gene: TRBV2; j_gene: TRBJ1-4; d_gene: NA; abundance: few; CDR3aa: CASSGSPNEKLFF; CDR3nt: TGTGCCAGCAGTGGAAGCCCTAATGAAAAACTGTTTTTT
v_gene: TRBV4-2; j_gene: TRBJ1-2; d_gene: NA; abundance: NA; CDR3aa: CASSTTQAQGYTF; CDR3nt: TGTGCCAGCAGCACGACCCAGGCACAAGGCTACACCTTC
v_gene: TRBV12-5; j_gene: TRBJ2-6; d_gene: NA; abundance: NA; CDR3aa: CASGLYAGPTGMGANVLTF; CDR3nt: TGTGCTAGTGGTTTGTATGCAGGGCCCACGGGTATGGGGGCCAACGTCCTGACTTTC
v_gene: TRBV7-6; j_gene: TRBJ2-7; d_gene: NA; abundance: NA; CDR3aa: CASSSNGQTHEQYF; CDR3nt: TGTGCCAGCAGCTCTAACGGACAAACCCACGAGCAGTACTTC
v_gene: TRBV2; j_gene: TRBJ2-4; d_gene: TRBD2; abundance: many; CDR3aa: CASSALAGDTKNIQYF; CDR3nt: TGTGCCAGCAGTGCACTAGCGGGGGACACCAAAAACATTCAGTACTTC
v_gene: TRBV5-1; j_gene: TRBJ2-5; d_gene: TRBD2; abundance: NA; CDR3aa: CASSLGAGGRETQYF; CDR3nt: TGCGCCAGCAGCTTGGGAGCGGGGGGGCGAGAGACCCAGTACTTC
v_gene: TRBV5-1; j_gene: TRBJ2-7; d_gene: TRBD1; abundance: few; CDR3aa: CASSRSPPGQGDNEQYF; CDR3nt: TGCGCCAGCAGCCGCTCCCCTCCGGGACAGGGAGACAACGAGCAGTACTTC
v_gene: TRBV5-6; j_gene: TRBJ2-4; d_gene: NA; abundance: NA; CDR3aa: CASNQGASGDFYF; CDR3nt: TGTGCCAGCAATCAAGGGGCCAGTGGGGACTTCTACTTC
v_gene: TRBV6-1; j_gene: TRBJ2-3; d_gene: NA; abundance: NA; CDR3aa: CASSRTRGGTDTQYF; CDR3nt: TGTGCCAGCAGTCGGACTAGGGGGGGCACAGATACGCAGTATTTT
v_gene: TRBV5-4; j_gene: TRBJ1-2; d_gene: TRBD1; abundance: NA; CDR3aa: CASSLPGTGVNYGYTF; CDR3nt: TGTGCCAGCAGCTTGCCGGGGACAGGTGTTAACTATGGCTACACCTTC
v_gene: TRBV7-6; j_gene: TRBJ2-1; d_gene: TRBD2; abundance: NA; CDR3aa: CASSLATSTYNEQFF; CDR3nt: TGTGCCAGCAGCTTAGCGACTAGCACTTACAATGAGCAGTTCTTC
v_gene: TRBV9; j_gene: TRBJ2-5; d_gene: NA; abundance: NA; CDR3aa: CASSVGEVDQETQYF; CDR3nt: TGTGCCAGCAGCGTAGGAGAGGTGGACCAAGAGACCCAGTACTTC
v_gene: TRBV4-3; j_gene: TRBJ2-7; d_gene: TRBD2; abundance: NA; CDR3aa: CASSNGLAGGREQYF; CDR3nt: TGCGCCAGCAGCAATGGACTAGCGGGGGGGAGGGAGCAGTACTTC
v_gene: TRBV6-6; j_gene: TRBJ1-3; d_gene: NA; abundance: NA; CDR3aa: CASSYKGRDSGNTIYF; CDR3nt: TGTGCCAGCAGTTACAAGGGGCGAGACTCTGGAAACACCATATATTTT
v_gene: TRBV9; j_gene: TRBJ1-1; d_gene: NA; abundance: NA; CDR3aa: CASSVVSVNTEAFF; CDR3nt: TGTGCCAGCAGCGTCGTGTCGGTGAACACTGAAGCTTTCTTT
v_gene: TRBV9; j_gene: TRBJ2-1; d_gene: TRBD2; abundance: NA; CDR3aa: CASSVGTSGGPYNEQFF; CDR3nt: TGTGCCAGCAGCGTAGGGACTAGCGGGGGGCCTTACAATGAGCAGTTCTTC